This T cell receptor (beta chain) was found in a study of T cell responses to AZD1222 COVID-19 vaccine. Broader study findings: Baseline serology detected seropositivity in only six AZD1222 recipients. Nearly half of spike-specific TCRs reportedly go after variant regions that carry no mutations. Donors were mostly white British, more females; clonal diversity possibly underestimated. Vaccination with two AZD1222 doses was followed by a rise in Spike-specific TCR breadth and depth.

CDR3 length: 15 residues. Germline assignment: CDR1 SGHDT and CDR2 YYEEEE. The V end was cut by 0 bases, the J end by 4 bases, with 11 bases between. This table comes from immunoSEQ multiplex PCR, and its TCRdb copy is limited to in-frame clones, with some not included. The data hold about 77,000 clones, with about 92% observed a single time. Of note for this clone: Its antigen is not known.

Material: peripheral blood, obtained 28 days after the second AZD1222 dose. The sequence came from an adult who received the AZD1222 COVID-19 vaccine. The rearrangement links TRBV5-6 to TRBJ1-3; TRBD1 might be the D (5 bases). The DNA of the CDR3 is TGTGCCAGCAGCTTGGTTCCAGGGTCGGGAAACACCATATATTTT. Translated, it gives CASSLVPGSGNTIYF.